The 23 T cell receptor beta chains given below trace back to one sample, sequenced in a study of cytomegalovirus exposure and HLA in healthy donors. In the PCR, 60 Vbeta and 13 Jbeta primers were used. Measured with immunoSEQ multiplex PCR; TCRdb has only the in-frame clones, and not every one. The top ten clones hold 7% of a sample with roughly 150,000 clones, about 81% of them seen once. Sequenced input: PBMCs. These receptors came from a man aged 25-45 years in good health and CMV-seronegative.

The CDR3 DNA reads as TGTGCCACCAGCAGAGGGGAGGGCGGCGGCTACACCTTC. This encodes CATSRGEGGGYTF. The V call is TRBV15, the J call TRBJ1-2; D uncertain. Germline V lookup: CDR1 LNHNV, CDR2 YYDKDF (reference sequence). V dropped 1 base and J dropped 8 bases, with 11 bases sitting between them. This CDR3 is 13 amino acids long.

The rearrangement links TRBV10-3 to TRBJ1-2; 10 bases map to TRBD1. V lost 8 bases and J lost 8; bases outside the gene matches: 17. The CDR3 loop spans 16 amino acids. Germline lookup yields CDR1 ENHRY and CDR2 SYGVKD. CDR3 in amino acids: CAIATDTGQGYRGYTF. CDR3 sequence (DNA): TGTGCCATCGCTACGGACACGGGACAGGGGTACCGGGGCTACACCTTC.

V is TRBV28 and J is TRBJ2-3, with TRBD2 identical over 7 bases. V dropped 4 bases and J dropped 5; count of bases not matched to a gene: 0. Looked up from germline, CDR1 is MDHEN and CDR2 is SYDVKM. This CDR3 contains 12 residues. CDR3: CASSSGGDTQYF. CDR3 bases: TGTGCCAGCAGTTCGGGGGGAGATACGCAGTATTTT.

CDR3 coding DNA: TGTGCCAGCAGCTTAACTAGCAACACCGGGGAGCTGTTTTTT. Translating it yields CASSLTSNTGELFF. The chain links TRBV7-9 to TRBJ2-2; weak D call: TRBD2 (6 bases). The CDR3 has 14 residues. Trimming took 2 bases from V and 2 from J, leaving 6 bases between them. Germline V gene sequence: CDR1 SEHNR, CDR2 FQNEAQ (reference sequence).

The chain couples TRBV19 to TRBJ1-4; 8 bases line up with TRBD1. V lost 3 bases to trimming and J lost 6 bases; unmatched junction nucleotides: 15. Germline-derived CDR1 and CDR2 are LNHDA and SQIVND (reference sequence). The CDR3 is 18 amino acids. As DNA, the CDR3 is TGTGCCAGTAGTATCCAGGGGGCGGACCCAACGGAGGATGAAAAACTGTTTTTT. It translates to CASSIQGADPTEDEKLFF.

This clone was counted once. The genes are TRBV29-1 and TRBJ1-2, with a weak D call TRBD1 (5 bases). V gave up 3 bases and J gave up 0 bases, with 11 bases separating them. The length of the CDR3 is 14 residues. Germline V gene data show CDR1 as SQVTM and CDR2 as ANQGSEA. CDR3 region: CSVEGRGANYGYTF. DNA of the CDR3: TGCAGCGTTGAGGGGAGGGGAGCTAACTATGGCTACACCTTC.

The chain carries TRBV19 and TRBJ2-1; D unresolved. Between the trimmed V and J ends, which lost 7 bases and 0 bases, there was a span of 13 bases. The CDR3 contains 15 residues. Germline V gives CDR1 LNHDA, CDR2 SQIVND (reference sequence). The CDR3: CASTSVSSSYNEQFF. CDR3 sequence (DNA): TGTGCCAGTACTTCCGTGTCCAGCTCCTACAATGAGCAGTTCTTC.

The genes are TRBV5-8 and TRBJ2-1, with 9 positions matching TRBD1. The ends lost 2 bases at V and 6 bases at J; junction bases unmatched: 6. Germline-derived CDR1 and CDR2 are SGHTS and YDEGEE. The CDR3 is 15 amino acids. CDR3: CASSLGQGWGNEQFF. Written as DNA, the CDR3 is TGTGCCAGCAGCTTAGGACAGGGGTGGGGCAATGAGCAGTTCTTC.

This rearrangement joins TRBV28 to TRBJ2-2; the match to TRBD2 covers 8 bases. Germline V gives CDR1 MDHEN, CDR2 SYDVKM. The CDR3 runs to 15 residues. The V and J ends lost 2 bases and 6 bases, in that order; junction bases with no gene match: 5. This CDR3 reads CASSLGAGVSGELFF. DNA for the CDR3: TGTGCCAGCAGTTTAGGAGCGGGAGTGTCCGGGGAGCTGTTTTTT.

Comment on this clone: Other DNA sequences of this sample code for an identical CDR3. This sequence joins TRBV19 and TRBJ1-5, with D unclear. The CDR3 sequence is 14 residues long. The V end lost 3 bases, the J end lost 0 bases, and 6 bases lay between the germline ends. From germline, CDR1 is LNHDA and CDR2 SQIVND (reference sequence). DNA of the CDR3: TGTGCCAGTAGTATCCGGGATAGCAATCAGCCCCAGCATTTT. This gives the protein CASSIRDSNQPQHF.

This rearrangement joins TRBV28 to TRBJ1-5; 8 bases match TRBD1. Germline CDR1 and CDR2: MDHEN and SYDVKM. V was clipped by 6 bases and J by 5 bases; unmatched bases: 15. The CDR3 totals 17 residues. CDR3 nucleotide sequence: TGTGCCAGCAGGGACACCTTTCCGGGACAGGAATATCAGCCCCAGCATTTT. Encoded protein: CASRDTFPGQEYQPQHF.

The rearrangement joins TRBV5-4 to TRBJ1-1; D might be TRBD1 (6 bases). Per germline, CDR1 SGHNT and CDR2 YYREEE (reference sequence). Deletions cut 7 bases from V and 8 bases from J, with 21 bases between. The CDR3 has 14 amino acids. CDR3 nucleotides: TGTGCCAGCGCTCGCCTACAACAGGGAACCGAAGCTTTCTTT. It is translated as CASARLQQGTEAFF. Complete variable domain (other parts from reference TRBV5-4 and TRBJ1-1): ETGVTQSPTHLIKTRGQQVTLRCSSQSGHNTVSWYQQALGQGPQFIFQYYREEENGRGNFPPRFSGLQFPNYSSELNVNALELDDSALYLCASARLQQGTEAFFGQGTRLTVV.

The DNA for the CDR3 is TGTGCCAGCAGCTACTTCGGAATAGCGGAGGAGCAGTACTTC. Translated, it gives CASSYFGIAEEQYF. The rearrangement links TRBV7-9 to TRBJ2-7; TRBD2 might be the D (6 bases). CDR1 is SEHNR and CDR2 is FQNEAQ in the germline V gene (reference sequence). This CDR3 region has 14 residues. V shed 4 bases and J shed 7 bases, with 17 bases lying between them. Using reference TRBV7-9 and TRBJ2-7 for the parts outside the CDR3, the full variable domain is DTGVSQNPRHKITKRGQNVTFRCDPISEHNRLYWYRQTLGQGPEFLTYFQNEAQLEKSRLLSDRFSAERPKGSFSTLEIQRTEQGDSAMYLCASSYFGIAEEQYFGPGTRLTVT.

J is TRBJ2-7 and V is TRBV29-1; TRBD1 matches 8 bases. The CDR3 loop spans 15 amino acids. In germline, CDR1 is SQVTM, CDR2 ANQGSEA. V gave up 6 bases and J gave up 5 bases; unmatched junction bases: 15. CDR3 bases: TGCAGCGTAGAACTTAGGACAGGGAGAAGCCACGAGCAGTACTTC. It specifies CSVELRTGRSHEQYF.

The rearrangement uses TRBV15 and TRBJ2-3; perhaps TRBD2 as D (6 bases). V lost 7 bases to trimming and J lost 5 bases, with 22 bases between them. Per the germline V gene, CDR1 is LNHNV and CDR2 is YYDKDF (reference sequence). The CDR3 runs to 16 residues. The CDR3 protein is CATTPDRERVGDTQYF. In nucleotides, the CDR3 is TGTGCCACCACTCCTGATCGGGAGCGGGTGGGAGATACGCAGTATTTT. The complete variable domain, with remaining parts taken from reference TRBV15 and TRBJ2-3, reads DAMVIQNPRYQVTQFGKPVTLSCSQTLNHNVMYWYQQKSSQAPKLLFHYYDKDFNNEADTPDNFQSRRPNTSFCFLDIRSPGLGDTAMYLCATTPDRERVGDTQYFGPGTRLTVL.

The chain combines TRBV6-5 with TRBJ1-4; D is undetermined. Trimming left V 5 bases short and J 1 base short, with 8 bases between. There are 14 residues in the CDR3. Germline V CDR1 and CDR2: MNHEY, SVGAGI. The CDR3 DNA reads TGTGCCAGCAGTGAAGTCGGAACTAATGAAAAACTGTTTTTT. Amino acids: CASSEVGTNEKLFF.

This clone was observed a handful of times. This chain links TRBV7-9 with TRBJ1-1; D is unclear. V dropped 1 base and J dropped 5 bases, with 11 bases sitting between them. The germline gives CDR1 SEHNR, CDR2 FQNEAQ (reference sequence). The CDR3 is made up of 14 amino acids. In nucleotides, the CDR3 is TGTGCCAGCAGCTTAGATCACAGTGTGACTGAAGCTTTCTTT. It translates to CASSLDHSVTEAFF.

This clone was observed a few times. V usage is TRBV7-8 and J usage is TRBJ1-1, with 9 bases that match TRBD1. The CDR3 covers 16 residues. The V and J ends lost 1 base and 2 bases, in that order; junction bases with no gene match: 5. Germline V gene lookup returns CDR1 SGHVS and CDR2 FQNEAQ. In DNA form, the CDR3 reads TGTGCCAGCAGCTTAGGAGTTACAGGGGGCAACACTGAAGCTTTCTTT. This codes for CASSLGVTGGNTEAFF. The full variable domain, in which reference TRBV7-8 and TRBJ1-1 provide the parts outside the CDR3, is GAGVSQSPRYKVAKRGQDVALRCDPISGHVSLFWYQQALGQGPEFLTYFQNEAQLDKSGLPSDRFFAERPEGSVSTLKIQRTQQEDSAVYLCASSLGVTGGNTEAFFGQGTRLTVV.

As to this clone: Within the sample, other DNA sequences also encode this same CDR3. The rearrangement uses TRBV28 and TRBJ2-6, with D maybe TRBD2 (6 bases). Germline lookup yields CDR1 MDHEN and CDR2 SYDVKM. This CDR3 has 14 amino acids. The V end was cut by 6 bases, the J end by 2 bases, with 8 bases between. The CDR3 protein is CASRGGAGANVLTF. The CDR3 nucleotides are TGTGCCAGCAGGGGCGGGGCTGGGGCCAACGTCCTGACTTTC.

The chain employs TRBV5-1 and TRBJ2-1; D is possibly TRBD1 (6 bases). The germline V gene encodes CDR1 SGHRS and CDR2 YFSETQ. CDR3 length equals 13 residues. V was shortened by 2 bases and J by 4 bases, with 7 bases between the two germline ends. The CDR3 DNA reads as TGCGCCAGCAGCTTTCAGGGGTACAATGAGCAGTTCTTC. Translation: CASSFQGYNEQFF. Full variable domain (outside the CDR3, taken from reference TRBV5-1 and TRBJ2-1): KAGVTQTPRYLIKTRGQQVTLSCSPISGHRSVSWYQQTPGQGLQFLFEYFSETQRNKGNFPGRFSGRQFSNSRSEMNVSTLELGDSALYLCASSFQGYNEQFFGPGTRLTVL.

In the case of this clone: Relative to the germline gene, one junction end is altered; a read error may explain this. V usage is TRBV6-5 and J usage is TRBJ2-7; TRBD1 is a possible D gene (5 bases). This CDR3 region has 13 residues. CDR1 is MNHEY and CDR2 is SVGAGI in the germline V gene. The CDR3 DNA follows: TGTGCCAGCACGGGCAGGGTCTCCCACGAGCAGTACTTC. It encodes CASTGRVSHEQYF.

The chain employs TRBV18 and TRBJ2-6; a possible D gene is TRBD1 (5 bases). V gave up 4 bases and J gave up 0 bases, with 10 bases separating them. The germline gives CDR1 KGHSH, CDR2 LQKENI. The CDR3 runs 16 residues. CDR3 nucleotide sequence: TGTGCCAGCTCACTTACAGGTAGCTCTGGGGCCAACGTCCTGACTTTC. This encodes CASSLTGSSGANVLTF. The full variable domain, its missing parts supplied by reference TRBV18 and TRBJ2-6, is NAGVMQNPRHLVRRRGQEARLRCSPMKGHSHVYWYRQLPEEGLKFMVYLQKENIIDESGMPKERFSAEFPKEGPSILRIQQVVRGDSAAYFCASSLTGSSGANVLTFGAGSRLTVL.

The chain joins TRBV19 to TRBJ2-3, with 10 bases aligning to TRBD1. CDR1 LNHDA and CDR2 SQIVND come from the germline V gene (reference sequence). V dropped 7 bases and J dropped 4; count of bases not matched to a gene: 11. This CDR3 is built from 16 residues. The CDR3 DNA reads TGTGCCAGTACCCGTCAGGGACAGGGGATCGCAGATACGCAGTATTTT. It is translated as CASTRQGQGIADTQYF.